These T cell receptor beta chains were read from a single sample in a study of T cell changes during pregnancy in multiple sclerosis. Sequencing used immunoSEQ multiplex PCR; TCRdb keeps in-frame clones, though not all of them. The sample yields roughly 69,000 clones, approximately 89% seen once. The source material was peripheral blood, sampled in the second trimester of pregnancy. These receptors originate from a female donor with multiple sclerosis, enrolled in a pregnancy study. Both conserved end residues are part of each CDR3.

V gene	J gene	CDR3 length	CDR3 protein
TRBV25-1	TRBJ2-5	16	CASSEGTGKEAETQYF
TRBV10-3	TRBJ2-2	13	CAIRDRATGELFF
TRBV6-1	TRBJ1-1	14	CASRAGDSVIEAFF
TRBV19	-	12	CASSIGGAEQYF
TRBV27	TRBJ2-2	13	CASSLWEAGELFF
TRBV4-3	TRBJ2-7	13	CASSQEAGQEQYF
TRBV7-9	TRBJ1-2	13	CASSHRQTLVCTF
TRBV5-1	TRBJ1-2	13	CASSLDTNYGYTF
TRBV5-5	TRBJ2-3	15	CASSLTPTRTDTQYF
TRBV30	TRBJ1-1	13	CAWRKHNAAEAFF
TRBV6-1	TRBJ1-5	13	CATGTFSNQPQHF